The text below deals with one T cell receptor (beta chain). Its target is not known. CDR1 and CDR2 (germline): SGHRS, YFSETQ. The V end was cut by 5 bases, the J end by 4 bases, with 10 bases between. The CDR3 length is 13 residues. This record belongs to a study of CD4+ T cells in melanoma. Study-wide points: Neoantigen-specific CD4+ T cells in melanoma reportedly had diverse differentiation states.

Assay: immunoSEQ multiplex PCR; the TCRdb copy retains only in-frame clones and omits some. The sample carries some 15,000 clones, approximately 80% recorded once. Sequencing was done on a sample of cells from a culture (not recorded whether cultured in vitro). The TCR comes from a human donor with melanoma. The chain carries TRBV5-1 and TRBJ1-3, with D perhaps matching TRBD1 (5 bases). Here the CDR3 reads CASRQGDGNTIYF. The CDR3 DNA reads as TGCGCCAGCAGGCAGGGAGACGGAAACACCATATATTTT.